What follows are 5 T cell receptor beta chains derived from one specimen sequenced in a study of blood T cell repertoires in COVID-19. Data came from immunoSEQ multiplex PCR; TCRdb stores just in-frame clones and leaves some out. The table shows about 110,000 clones, with roughly 83% occurring only once. The sequenced sample consisted of peripheral blood. Receptors were obtained from a woman in her 70s with acute or convalescent COVID-19.

CDR3 bases: TGTGCCAGCAGTCCGGCCAGCGGGGGGGCCCATGAGCAGTTCTTC. This codes for CASSPASGGAHEQFF. The chain recombines TRBV11-2 with TRBJ2-1; TRBD2 matches 10 bases. Germline CDR1 is SGHAT and CDR2 is FQNNGV. The CDR3 sequence is 15 residues long. J gave up 8 bases and V 6 bases, and 10 bases lay outside the gene matches.

This clone has more than one count but fewer than ten. The rearrangement uses TRBV4-1 and TRBJ2-1; D uncertain. CDR3 length: 13 residues. V was shortened by 0 bases and J by 6 bases, with 6 bases between the two germline ends. Germline V gene data show CDR1 as MGHRA and CDR2 as YSYEKL. CDR3 amino acids: CASSQDPVNEQFF. The CDR3 DNA reads TGCGCCAGCAGCCAAGATCCTGTCAATGAGCAGTTCTTC.

The rearrangement uses TRBV3-1 (or the pseudogene TRBV3-2) and TRBJ2-3; the match to TRBD2 covers 8 bases. CDR1 and CDR2 (germline): LGHDT, YNNKEL (reference sequence). The CDR3 covers 14 residues. V shed 1 base, J shed 5 bases, and the junction held 2 bases outside the gene matches. CDR3 residues: CASSQGAGVDTQYF. CDR3 bases: TGTGCCAGCAGCCAAGGAGCGGGAGTAGATACGCAGTATTTT.

The chain employs TRBV18 and TRBJ1-5, with D possibly being TRBD1 (5 bases). The germline V gene has CDR1 KGHSH and CDR2 LQKENI. The CDR3 loop spans 21 amino acids. V was pared by 3 bases and J by 8 bases, with 35 bases between. CDR3 bases: TGTGCCAGCTCACCCCTCCGACAGCCCTCTCTAAAATTGGATAAGGAAAAGCCCCAGCATTTT. It encodes CASSPLRQPSLKLDKEKPQHF.

V is TRBV6-5 and J is TRBJ2-1; 9 bases are shared with TRBD2. The trim removed 6 bases at V and 6 bases at J, leaving 9 bases unmatched. The CDR3 runs 15 residues. CDR1 and CDR2 (germline): MNHEY, SVGAGI. In DNA, the CDR3 is TGTGCCAGCAGATTAGCGGGAGAGAACGCCAATGAGCAGTTCTTC. As protein: CASRLAGENANEQFF.